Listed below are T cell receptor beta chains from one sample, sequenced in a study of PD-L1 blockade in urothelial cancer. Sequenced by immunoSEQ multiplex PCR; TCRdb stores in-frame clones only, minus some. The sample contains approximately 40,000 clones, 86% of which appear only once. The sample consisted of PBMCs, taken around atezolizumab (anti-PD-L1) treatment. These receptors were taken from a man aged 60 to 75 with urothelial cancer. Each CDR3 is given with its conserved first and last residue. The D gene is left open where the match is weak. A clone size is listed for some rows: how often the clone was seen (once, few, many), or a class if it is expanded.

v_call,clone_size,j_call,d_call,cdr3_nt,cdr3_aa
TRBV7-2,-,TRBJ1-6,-,TGTGCCAGCAGCCCTCAGGGGTCGGCACCCCTCCACTTT,CASSPQGSAPLHF
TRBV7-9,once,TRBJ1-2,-,TGTGCCAGCAGCTTAAGACAGAAGGACGGCTACACCTTC,CASSLRQKDGYTF
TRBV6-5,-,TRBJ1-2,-,TGTGCCAGCAGTTACGGGGCAGACTATGGCTACACCTTC,CASSYGADYGYTF
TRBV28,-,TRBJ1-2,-,TGTGCCAGCGTATCTCCTCCCTATGGCTACACCTTC,CASVSPPYGYTF
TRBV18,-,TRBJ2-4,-,TGTGCCAGCTCACCACCAACAGCTCTAGCCAAAAACATTCAGTACTTC,CASSPPTALAKNIQYF
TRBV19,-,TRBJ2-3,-,TGTGCCAGTAGTATAGGCCTAGCGCCTAACACAGATACGCAGTATTTT,CASSIGLAPNTDTQYF
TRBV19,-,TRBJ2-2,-,TGTGCCAGTAGTATTTCGGCAGGCAAGAACACCGGGGAGCTGTTTTTT,CASSISAGKNTGELFF
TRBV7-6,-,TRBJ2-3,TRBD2,TGTGCCAGCAGCCGACTAGCGGGTACCACAGATACGCAGTATTTT,CASSRLAGTTDTQYF
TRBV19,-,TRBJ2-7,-,TGTGCCAGTAGTATGGGTAGCGCGGACGAGCAGTACTTC,CASSMGSADEQYF
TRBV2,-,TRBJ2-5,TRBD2,TGTGCCAGCAGTGGACTAGCGGGGGGCATAGGGGAGACCCAGTACTTC,CASSGLAGGIGETQYF
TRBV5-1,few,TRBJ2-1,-,TGCGCCAGCAGCTTGGAAGGGAGCTCCTACAATGAGCAGTTCTTC,CASSLEGSSYNEQFF
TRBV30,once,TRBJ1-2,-,TGTGCCTGGTCCGGACAGAGCTATGGCTACACCTTC,CAWSGQSYGYTF
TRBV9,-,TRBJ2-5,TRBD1,TGTGCCAGCAGCGTAGCCCCCTGGACAGGGGCCCAAGAGACCCAGTACTTC,CASSVAPWTGAQETQYF
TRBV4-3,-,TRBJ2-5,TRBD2,TGCGCCAGCAGCCAGACCAGTAGCGGGGTCGAGACCCAGTACTTC,CASSQTSSGVETQYF
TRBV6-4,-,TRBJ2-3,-,TGTGCCAGCAGTGAACGGGGGAGCACAGATACGCAGTATTTT,CASSERGSTDTQYF
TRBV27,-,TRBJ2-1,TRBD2,TGTGCCAGCAGCCCGGGACTAGGGTACAATGAGCAGTTCTTC,CASSPGLGYNEQFF
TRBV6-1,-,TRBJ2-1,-,TGTGCCAGCAGCGAACGGGCTAGCGGGACAGGTATATACAATGAGCAGTTCTTC,CASSERASGTGIYNEQFF